This T cell receptor (beta chain) originates from a study of identifying expanded T cells in peripheral blood. Study-wide findings and caveats: Over two and four weeks, about 16.4 and 19 clones changed, versus 1.2 between replicates. Variance in clone template counts between approximately two-week samples significantly increased with total template count across all healthy donors.

The protocol was immunoSEQ multiplex PCR, while the TCRdb copy is restricted to in-frame clones and leaves out a portion. The sample has tens of thousands of clones, about 88% seen once. This clone was seen a few times. The antigen remains unidentified. Collection occurred without any documented infections or immune events in donors. The specimen sequenced was blood. This TCR was recovered from a person aged 18 to 69 in good health.

The CDR3 region has the DNA TGTGCCAGCAGCTTAGAGACGGGGGTTGAGCAGTTCTTC. Translation: CASSLETGVEQFF. The V call is TRBV11-3, the J call TRBJ2-1, with D tentatively TRBD2 (6 bases). V was shortened by 0 bases and J by 9 bases, with 9 bases between the two germline ends. Per the germline V gene, CDR1 is SGHNT and CDR2 is YENEEA. CDR3 length: 13 amino acids.